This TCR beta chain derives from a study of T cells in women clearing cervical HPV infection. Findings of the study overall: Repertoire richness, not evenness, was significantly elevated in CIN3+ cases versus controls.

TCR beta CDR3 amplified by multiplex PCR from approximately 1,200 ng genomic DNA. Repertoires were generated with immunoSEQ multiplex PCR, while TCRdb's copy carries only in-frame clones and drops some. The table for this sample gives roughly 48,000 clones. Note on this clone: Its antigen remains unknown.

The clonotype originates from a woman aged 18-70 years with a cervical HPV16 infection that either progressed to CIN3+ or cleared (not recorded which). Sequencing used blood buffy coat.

The sequenced part of the CDR3 DNA is TGTGCCAGCTCACCCCAACAGGGCCTGAACACTGAA. Amino acid sequence: CASSPQQGLNTE. The full CDR3 reads CASSPQQGLNTEAFF. This chain links TRBV18 with TRBJ1-1; tentatively, D is TRBD1 (6 bases). The sequenced fragment ends 3 residues before the CDR3 boundary, so the rest is inferred from the germline J gene. This CDR3 is built from 15 residues. The germline V gene has CDR1 KGHSH and CDR2 LQKENI. Trimming cost V 3 bases and J 0 bases, with 11 bases left between them.